These T cell receptor beta chains were read from a single sample in a study of T-cell reconstitution after alpha-beta-depleted transplantation in children. TCRdb independently ran MiXCR on the PCR reads; one entry per CDR3 protein. The table lists some 200,000 distinct CDR3 sequences, around 10% of them singletons, with approximately 5.9% in the top ten. The input for sequencing was PBMCs from the stem cell graft donor, taken from the stem cell graft. The source of these receptors is a human donor who donated a stem cell graft to a child with acute lymphoblastic leukemia. Both conserved end residues are part of each CDR3. The order of the fields is D gene, clone size, J gene, V gene, CDR3 protein, CDR3 DNA. The D gene is left open where the match is weak. Where a row states a size, it is once, few, many or the class of an expanded clone; other rows omit it.

TRBD2	many	TRBJ2-1	TRBV7-8	CASSLTSGSNNEQFF	TGTGCCAGCAGCTTAACTAGCGGGTCAAACAATGAGCAGTTCTTC
NA	NA	TRBJ1-3	TRBV12-3/TRBV12-4	CASSLRARSLYF	TGTGCCAGCAGTCTCCGGGCCCGCAGCCTATATTTT
TRBD2	NA	TRBJ2-5	TRBV6-5	CASSYFRLAGKETQYF	TGTGCCAGCAGTTACTTCCGACTAGCGGGGAAAGAGACCCAGTACTTC
NA	few	TRBJ1-3	TRBV7-8	CASSSNPSGNTIYF	TGTGCCAGCAGCTCAAATCCCTCTGGAAACACCATATATTTT
NA	few	TRBJ1-5	TRBV5-1	CASSLAGSVNQPQHF	TGCGCCAGCAGCTTGGCCGGTTCTGTAAATCAGCCCCAGCATTTT
NA	few	TRBJ1-2	TRBV7-8	CASSLGGLEGYTF	TGTGCCAGCAGCTTAGGAGGCCTGGAGGGCTACACCTTC
NA	many	TRBJ2-1	TRBV20-1	CSARAPQVGAWEQFF	TGCAGTGCTAGAGCCCCCCAGGTGGGCGCATGGGAGCAGTTCTTC
NA	NA	TRBJ1-5	TRBV18	CASSLQTLGNQPQHF	TGTGCCAGCTCACTGCAGACGCTGGGCAATCAGCCCCAGCATTTT
NA	few	TRBJ2-4	TRBV11-1	CASRPTGTSWIFGKNIQYF	TGTGCCAGCAGACCGACCGGGACCAGTTGGATTTTCGGCAAAAACATTCAGTACTTC
NA	many	TRBJ2-3	TRBV12-3/TRBV12-4	CASSPRRVYTDTQYF	TGTGCCAGCAGTCCCCGGAGGGTATACACAGATACGCAGTATTTT
TRBD2	many	TRBJ2-7	TRBV6-2/TRBV6-3	CASSSGTSPYEQYF	TGTGCCAGCTCCTCCGGGACTAGCCCTTACGAGCAGTACTTC
NA	many	TRBJ2-1	TRBV5-1	CASSLGGTPAYNEQFF	TGCGCCAGCAGCTTGGGAGGGACCCCGGCCTACAATGAGCAGTTCTTC
TRBD2	many	TRBJ2-1	TRBV20-1	CSARVTAGGLGEQFF	TGCAGTGCAAGAGTGACAGCGGGGGGGCTTGGTGAGCAGTTCTTC
NA	few	TRBJ1-5	TRBV6-1	CASSEAQDGQPQHF	TGTGCCAGCAGTGAAGCGCAGGACGGTCAGCCCCAGCATTTT
TRBD1	many	TRBJ1-1	TRBV20-1	CSARTGGTEAFF	TGCAGTGCGCGGACAGGGGGCACTGAAGCTTTCTTT
TRBD2	NA	TRBJ2-3	TRBV10-3	CAIRTASGGFSTDTQYF	TGTGCCATCAGGACCGCTAGCGGGGGGTTTAGCACAGATACGCAGTATTTT
NA	many	TRBJ2-3	TRBV5-1	CASSLGGADTQYF	TGCGCCAGCAGCTTGGGAGGCGCAGATACGCAGTATTTT
NA	many	TRBJ1-2	TRBV12-3/TRBV12-4	CASSSGLGQGSYGYTF	TGTGCCAGCAGTTCGGGCCTAGGCCAGGGTTCTTATGGCTACACCTTC
NA	many	TRBJ2-2	TRBV11-2	CASSLFMGGGNTGELFF	TGTGCCAGCAGCTTATTTATGGGGGGCGGGAACACCGGGGAGCTGTTTTTT
NA	many	TRBJ2-1	TRBV20-1	CSASAFGYPNYNEQFF	TGCAGTGCTAGCGCTTTCGGCTACCCGAACTACAATGAGCAGTTCTTC
NA	NA	TRBJ2-1	TRBV5-1	CASSLYPGAEQFF	TGCGCCAGCAGCTTGTATCCGGGCGCTGAGCAGTTCTTC
TRBD2	NA	TRBJ2-5	TRBV10-3	CAISRGGPGETQYF	TGTGCCATCAGTCGGGGGGGTCCGGGAGAGACCCAGTACTTC
NA	many	TRBJ2-3	TRBV5-5	CASSLSGGFADTQYF	TGTGCCAGCAGCTTGTCAGGGGGGTTTGCAGATACGCAGTATTTT
TRBD1	NA	TRBJ2-1	TRBV2	CASSTTGGNEQFF	TGTGCCAGCAGCACGACAGGGGGCAATGAGCAGTTCTTC
NA	few	TRBJ2-1	TRBV3-1	CASSQVGTYKEQFF	TGTGCCAGCAGCCAAGTTGGGACGTATAAGGAGCAGTTCTTC
NA	NA	TRBJ2-7	TRBV20-1	CSARALTSRAPYEQYF	TGCAGTGCTAGAGCTTTGACGAGCAGGGCGCCCTACGAGCAGTACTTC
TRBD1	few	TRBJ1-5	TRBV25-1	CASSETGQGNQPQHF	TGTGCCAGCAGTGAAACAGGACAGGGCAATCAGCCCCAGCATTTT
NA	NA	TRBJ2-1	TRBV20-1	CSARVSRRYNEQFF	TGCAGTGCTAGAGTTTCCAGGCGATACAATGAGCAGTTCTTC
NA	many	TRBJ2-1	TRBV6-6	CATYRGNEQFF	TGTGCAACCTACCGGGGCAATGAGCAGTTCTTC
TRBD1	many	TRBJ1-1	TRBV19	CASRPRGTEVEAFF	TGTGCCAGTAGACCGCGGGGGACAGAGGTAGAAGCTTTCTTT
TRBD2	NA	TRBJ2-1	TRBV18	CASSAASSGGGSYNEQFF	TGTGCCAGCTCGGCGGCCTCCAGCGGGGGGGGTTCTTACAATGAGCAGTTCTTC
TRBD2	NA	TRBJ2-3	TRBV5-1	CASSTGLAGTDTQYF	TGCGCCAGCAGCACGGGACTAGCGGGTACAGATACGCAGTATTTT
NA	many	TRBJ2-2	TRBV5-1	CASSSDAGGAMSGELFF	TGCGCCAGCAGCTCCGACGCGGGCGGGGCTATGTCCGGGGAGCTGTTTTTT
NA	NA	TRBJ1-1	TRBV20-1	CSLERNTEAFF	TGCAGCTTGGAGAGGAACACTGAAGCTTTCTTT
NA	few	TRBJ2-2	TRBV4-2	CASSQKDRDTGELFF	TGTGCCAGCAGCCAAAAGGACAGAGACACCGGGGAGCTGTTTTTT
TRBD1	many	TRBJ1-5	TRBV10-3	CAISVGDRENQPQHF	TGTGCCATCAGTGTGGGAGACAGGGAAAATCAGCCCCAGCATTTT
NA	many	TRBJ2-3	TRBV4-3	CASSQDRGLSTDTQYF	TGCGCCAGCAGCCAAGATCGGGGACTGAGCACAGATACGCAGTATTTT
NA	NA	TRBJ1-1	TRBV19	CASTTVNTEAFF	TGTGCCAGCACGACAGTGAACACTGAAGCTTTCTTT
TRBD2	few	TRBJ2-1	TRBV6-2/TRBV6-3	CASSYSIPASGGKWHEQFF	TGTGCCAGCAGTTACTCGATCCCTGCTAGCGGGGGGAAGTGGCATGAGCAGTTCTTC
NA	NA	TRBJ1-1	TRBV10-3	CAISESTSREGVDTEAFF	TGTGCCATCAGTGAGTCGACGAGCAGGGAGGGGGTGGACACTGAAGCTTTCTTT
TRBD1	many	TRBJ1-2	TRBV2	CASSPGGASYGYTF	TGTGCCAGCAGCCCAGGGGGAGCCAGCTATGGCTACACCTTC
NA	NA	TRBJ1-2	TRBV6-2/TRBV6-3	CASSYFGGYTF	TGTGCCAGCAGTTACTTTGGTGGCTACACCTTC
NA	many	TRBJ2-7	TRBV11-2	CASSRQESSYEQYF	TGTGCCAGCAGCCGACAGGAGAGCTCCTACGAGCAGTACTTC
NA	many	TRBJ1-3	TRBV5-1	CASSPNWGMGNTIYF	TGCGCCAGCAGCCCAAATTGGGGGATGGGAAACACCATATATTTT
NA	many	TRBJ1-5	TRBV4-2	CASSQVGRDNQPQHF	TGTGCCAGCAGCCAGGTCGGACGGGACAATCAGCCCCAGCATTTT
NA	NA	TRBJ1-1	TRBV5-1	CASSLSDTLGTEAFF	TGCGCCAGCAGCCTATCAGACACGTTAGGGACTGAAGCTTTCTTT
NA	many	TRBJ2-2	TRBV27	CASSSRGTGELFF	TGTGCCAGCAGTTCACGGGGGACCGGGGAGCTGTTTTTT